The entry below gives a single T cell receptor beta chain sequence along with its context. Its target is unknown. The source of the sample is a study of cytotoxic CD8 clonotypes in ibrutinib-treated CLL. The study's findings and limits: Sample timing was unmatched between remission and later-progressing patients; lymph nodes unstudied.

Generated by immunoSEQ multiplex PCR, the TCRdb table keeps only in-frame clones and is missing some. The sample lists some 81,000 clones, roughly 77% occurring once. This CDR3 has 11 amino acids. Per germline, CDR1 DFQATT and CDR2 SNEGSKA (reference sequence). The germline V and J ends were trimmed by 4 bases and 0 bases, with 3 bases remaining between them. The rearrangement joins TRBV20-1 to TRBJ2-5; D remains unclear. Sequenced here: PBMCs, sampled after 12 months of ibrutinib treatment. This receptor was taken from a human donor with chronic lymphocytic leukemia. CDR3 DNA: TGCAGTGCTATCTACCAAGAGACCCAGTACTTC. Its translation: CSAIYQETQYF.